Below, 10 T cell receptor beta chains from the same sample are listed, as sequenced in a study of OX40 agonist ivuxolimab in advanced cancers. This table comes from immunoSEQ multiplex PCR, and its TCRdb copy is limited to in-frame clones, with some not included. This table holds 60,000 to 85,000 clones, around nine tenths found once. The sample was CD4+ or CD8+ T cells sorted from blood, taken in a trial of the OX40 agonist ivuxolimab. The receptors originated from an adult with an advanced solid tumor such as melanoma, head and neck, liver or kidney cancer.

The chain combines TRBV6-5 with TRBJ1-2; TRBD1 matches 7 bases. Germline V gives CDR1 MNHEY, CDR2 SVGAGI. V gave up 0 bases and J gave up 8 bases; unmatched junction bases: 9. The CDR3 extends over 15 amino acids. Here the CDR3 DNA reads TGTGCCAGCAGTTACTCCTTCCCGGACAGGAGGGGCTACACCTTC. Protein: CASSYSFPDRRGYTF.

The chain couples TRBV2 to TRBJ2-7; D gene unclear. Deletions cut 1 base from V and 3 bases from J, with 7 bases between. The CDR3 is made up of 13 amino acids. The germline CDR1 and CDR2 sequences are SNHLY and FYNNEI. In DNA form, the CDR3 reads TGTGCCAGCAGTGAAGGCACGAACTACGAGCAGTACTTC. Translating gives CASSEGTNYEQYF.

This clone was seen only a few times. This may be a read error, as it is one base from a much larger clone. This specimen includes other DNA sequences encoding the same CDR3. This chain connects TRBV7-8 to TRBJ1-2, with TRBD1 matching 9 bases. Germline V gene sequence: CDR1 SGHVS, CDR2 FQNEAQ. The CDR3 contains 13 residues. The V segment lost 4 bases and the J segment 5 bases; nucleotides outside the gene matches: 2. CDR3 residues: CASSSGQGYGYTF. The CDR3 region has the DNA TGTGCCAGCAGCTCAGGACAGGGGTATGGCTACACCTTC. The full variable domain, its missing parts supplied by reference TRBV7-8 and TRBJ1-2, is GAGVSQSPRYKVAKRGQDVALRCDPISGHVSLFWYQQALGQGPEFLTYFQNEAQLDKSGLPSDRFFAERPEGSVSTLKIQRTQQEDSAVYLCASSSGQGYGYTFGSGTRLTVV.

CDR3 nucleotides: TGTGCCAGCAGCCTGCCTATTACAGCCTCATCTGGCTACACCTTC. It is translated as CASSLPITASSGYTF. This chain links TRBV5-4 with TRBJ1-2; no clear D gene. There are 15 residues in the CDR3. The V end was cut by 4 bases, the J end by 7 bases, with 20 bases between. Per the germline V gene, CDR1 is SGHNT and CDR2 is YYREEE (reference sequence).

The chain carries TRBV6-1 and TRBJ1-1; no clear D. Germline V lookup: CDR1 MNHNS, CDR2 SASEGT. Trimming removed 2 bases from V and 5 bases from J, with 9 bases in between. This CDR3 region has 13 residues. CDR3 residues: CASSENWVTEAFF. The CDR3 bases are TGTGCCAGCAGTGAAAATTGGGTGACTGAAGCTTTCTTT.

The V gene is TRBV20-1, the J gene TRBJ2-5, with D possibly matching TRBD2 (6 bases). Deletions cut 6 bases from V and 7 bases from J, with 12 bases between. Per the germline V gene, CDR1 is DFQATT and CDR2 is SNEGSKA (reference sequence). CDR3 length equals 11 residues. CDR3 residues: CSAAGPRTQYF. The CDR3 bases are TGCAGTGCGGCGGGACCGCGGACCCAGTACTTC.

This chain connects TRBV7-2 to TRBJ1-1; maybe TRBD1 (6 bases). The CDR3 contains 15 residues. The germline gives CDR1 SGHTA, CDR2 FQGNSA. The germline V and J ends were trimmed by 1 base and 1 base, with 10 bases remaining between them. The CDR3 coding sequence is TGTGCCAGCAGCTTAGATCCAGGGGAGAACACTGAAGCTTTCTTT. As protein: CASSLDPGENTEAFF.

The rearrangement links TRBV6-1 to TRBJ1-5; D ambiguous. V was cut by 2 bases and J by 0 bases, with 14 bases left in between. CDR3 size: 17 residues. Germline V gene lookup returns CDR1 MNHNS and CDR2 SASEGT. CDR3 region: CASSERALLYSNQPQHF. The CDR3 DNA sequence: TGTGCCAGCAGTGAAAGGGCTCTCCTATATAGCAATCAGCCCCAGCATTTT.

This chain uses TRBV2 with TRBJ2-1, with no clear D. V shed 6 bases and J shed 4 bases, with 10 bases lying between them. CDR3 length equals 13 residues. Germline V CDR1 and CDR2: SNHLY, FYNNEI. The CDR3 sequence is CASSTTRYNEQFF. The CDR3 coding sequence is TGTGCCAGCAGCACCACACGTTACAATGAGCAGTTCTTC.

A few counts support this clone. The chain recombines TRBV7-2 with TRBJ1-5; 7 positions match TRBD1. The CDR3 extends over 11 amino acids. Germline V gene lookup returns CDR1 SGHTA and CDR2 FQGNSA. J lost 11 bases, V lost 4 bases, and 2 bases had no gene match. The CDR3 here is CASSSGGAQHF. The DNA for the CDR3 is TGTGCCAGCAGCTCAGGGGGGGCCCAGCATTTT.